This paragraph covers one TCR beta chain sequence. Its specificity is unknown. The entry originates in a study of shared clonotypes between healthy human individuals. Germline loops: CDR1 WNHNN, CDR2 SYGVQD (reference sequence). Trimming left V 1 base short and J 0 bases short, with 19 bases between. CDR3 size: 19 residues. All donors were Caucasian adults living in Nashville, Tennessee. The study, taken as a whole, reports: For naive CD4 cells, around 5% of clonotypes were shared across a few donors.

Sorted-subset replicate PCRs used 200 to 250 ng DNA, some 31,000 T cell genomes. Per the original methods: Junction-only immunoSEQ sequences carried no quality scores, so filtering differed. The assay was immunoSEQ multiplex PCR, and TCRdb's table has in-frame clones only and misses some. The V and J calls and clone size were taken over from that table, and D and trimming were inferred from the DNA. The repertoire consists of 95,000 to 120,000 clones, with around 71% occurring once and the leading ten covering 20% to 25%. The J gene is TRBJ1-3, the V gene TRBV10-1; no clear D. The sample taken for sequencing was memory CD8+ T cells sorted from blood. Subset of the sample: CD45RO+ cells pooled with CCR7-negative TemRA cells. The clonotype comes from a woman under 40 in good health. CDR3 coding DNA: TGCGCCAGCAGTGAGTTCTCCTTGGCGAGACCGAACTCTGGAAACACCATATATTTT. Translating it yields CASSEFSLARPNSGNTIYF.